This TCR beta chain was sequenced for a study of cytomegalovirus exposure and HLA in healthy donors. About this clone: Its antigen is as yet unknown.

Primers for the PCR totalled 60 Vbeta and 13 Jbeta. This table comes from immunoSEQ multiplex PCR, and its TCRdb copy is limited to in-frame clones, with some not included. The sample contains over 120,000 clones, 70% to 85% of which appear only once. J was trimmed by 2 bases and V by 6 bases; bases with no gene match: 8. This CDR3 is built from 17 residues. Per germline, CDR1 LNHDA and CDR2 SQIVND (reference sequence). Study results and caveats: The authors later linked a missense DCLRE1C variant to TCR beta V- and J-gene trimming.

The clonotype comes from a man younger than 45 in good health and CMV-seropositive. Sequencing input: PBMCs. The chain is built from TRBV19 and TRBJ2-1, with 12 bases identical to TRBD2. CDR3 sequence reads: CASSPRTSGATYNEQFF. In nucleotides, the CDR3 is TGTGCCAGTAGCCCCCGGACTAGCGGGGCAACCTACAATGAGCAGTTCTTC.